This TCR beta chain was recorded in a study of CD8+ T cells in alopecia areata. Described treatment: oral pan-JAK inhibitor, 5-10 mg twice daily. The CDR3 loop spans 15 amino acids. V lost 0 bases, J lost 0 bases, and 10 bases lay in between. Germline V CDR1 and CDR2: SGHRS, YFSETQ. Isolated RNA was reverse transcribed into cDNA used as the sequencing template. Data came from immunoSEQ multiplex PCR; TCRdb stores just in-frame clones and leaves some out. The sample consists of more than 90,000 clones, more than 55% of them appearing once. This TCR was sampled from a human donor with alopecia areata. The V and J genes are TRBV5-1 and TRBJ2-7, with no clear D. Sequences were derived from CD8+ T cells sorted from blood, sampled at week 4, from a patient treated with tofacitinib. In nucleotides, the CDR3 is TGCGCCAGCAGCTTGGCAATCCAATTCTCCTACGAGCAGTACTTC. Its translation is CASSLAIQFSYEQYF.